This is a list of T cell receptor beta chains from one sample in a study of PD-L1 blockade in urothelial cancer. Produced via immunoSEQ multiplex PCR; TCRdb's table is partial and in-frame only. The table includes more than 60,000 clones, roughly 90% detected once. The starting material was PBMCs, obtained around atezolizumab (anti-PD-L1) treatment. Receptors originate from a man between 60 and 75 years old with urothelial cancer. Both conserved end residues are part of each CDR3. The order of the fields is D gene, clone size, V gene, J gene, CDR3 protein, CDR3 DNA. D genes are given only for firm matches. The size field is filled for only some rows; it gives once, few, many or a size class.

>-|-|TRBV10-2|TRBJ1-1
CASSGVRENTEAFF
TGCGCCAGCAGTGGTGTCAGGGAAAACACTGAAGCTTTCTTT
>-|-|TRBV14|TRBJ2-5
CASSQDVADQETQYF
TGTGCCAGCAGCCAAGATGTAGCGGACCAAGAGACCCAGTACTTC
>-|-|TRBV13|TRBJ2-7
CASSLGLSYREQYF
TGTGCCAGCAGCTTAGGTTTATCTTATCGCGAGCAGTACTTC
>-|-|TRBV19|TRBJ2-5
CASSTGGGGETQYF
TGTGCCAGTAGTACCGGGGGAGGGGGAGAGACCCAGTACTTC
>TRBD2|-|TRBV7-2|TRBJ2-7
CASSLDGGGYEQYF
TGTGCCAGCAGCTTAGATGGGGGGGGTTACGAGCAGTACTTC
>TRBD1|-|TRBV5-1|TRBJ2-3
CASSLGYRGAADTQYF
TGCGCCAGCAGCTTGGGCTACAGGGGGGCGGCAGATACGCAGTATTTT
>-|few|TRBV9|TRBJ1-1
CASSGTGREAFF
TGTGCCAGCAGCGGCACAGGGCGCGAAGCTTTCTTT
>-|-|TRBV11-3|TRBJ1-1
CASSLVGSNTEAFF
TGTGCCAGCAGCTTAGTGGGCAGCAACACTGAAGCTTTCTTT
>-|-|TRBV23-1|TRBJ1-4
CASSPQDIRTSNEKLFF
TGCGCCAGCAGTCCCCAGGATATACGGACTTCTAATGAAAAACTGTTTTTT
>TRBD2|-|TRBV4-3|TRBJ2-2
CASSPRDRGLAGGIGDTGELFF
TGCGCCAGCAGCCCCCGGGACAGGGGACTAGCGGGAGGTATCGGAGACACCGGGGAGCTGTTTTTT
>-|few|TRBV28|TRBJ1-4
CASCSSGRGGEKLFF
TGTGCCAGCTGTTCTTCAGGCCGGGGGGGTGAAAAACTGTTTTTT
>-|-|TRBV10-3|TRBJ1-5
CAISDRSNQPQHF
TGTGCCATCAGCGACAGGAGCAATCAGCCCCAGCATTTT
>TRBD1|once|TRBV7-6|TRBJ1-2
CASSQVIGRGVNGYTF
TGTGCCAGCAGCCAGGTGATCGGCAGGGGGGTTAATGGCTACACCTTC
>-|-|TRBV7-8|TRBJ1-1
CASSLVTDVNTEAFF
TGTGCCAGCAGCTTAGTGACAGACGTGAACACTGAAGCTTTCTTT
>-|-|TRBV11-1|TRBJ1-5
CASSLGYRVQSAEDQPQHF
TGTGCCAGCAGCTTAGGGTACAGGGTCCAGTCGGCGGAAGATCAGCCCCAGCATTTT
>-|-|TRBV15|TRBJ1-1
CATSRRGSMNTEAFF
TGTGCCACCAGCAGAAGAGGCAGCATGAACACTGAAGCTTTCTTT
>TRBD2|-|TRBV10-2|TRBJ2-1
CASSESREDDEQFF
TGCGCCAGCAGTGAGTCGCGGGAGGATGATGAGCAGTTCTTC
>TRBD1|-|TRBV2|TRBJ1-5
CASSGTGPGQPQHF
TGTGCCAGCAGTGGGACAGGGCCAGGTCAGCCCCAGCATTTT
>-|-|TRBV27|TRBJ1-2
CASSPTESNYGYTF
TGTGCCAGCAGTCCTACAGAATCTAACTATGGCTACACCTTC
>-|-|TRBV21-1|TRBJ1-4
CASSTRTGAWEKLFF
TGTGCCAGCAGCACTAGGACAGGGGCTTGGGAAAAACTGTTTTTT
>TRBD1|-|TRBV5-1|TRBJ2-5
CASSLEGGEETQYF
TGCGCCAGCAGCTTGGAAGGGGGCGAAGAGACCCAGTACTTC
>TRBD1|-|TRBV10-3|TRBJ2-2
CAISPGQANTGELFF
TGTGCCATCAGTCCGGGACAGGCGAACACCGGGGAGCTGTTTTTT
>-|once|TRBV7-9|TRBJ2-7
CASSLSGSRGNAYEQYF
TGTGCCAGCAGCTTATCCGGCAGTCGCGGGAACGCCTACGAGCAGTACTTC
>-|-|TRBV7-8|TRBJ1-1
CASSLRVLNTEAFF
TGTGCCAGCAGCTTACGTGTCTTGAACACTGAAGCTTTCTTT
>TRBD2|-|TRBV19|TRBJ2-7
CASSIDPPLAGSSYEQYF
TGTGCCAGTAGTATAGATCCACCACTAGCGGGGAGCTCCTACGAGCAGTACTTC
>TRBD1|-|TRBV6-6|TRBJ1-2
CASEFTGGSYDGYTF
TGTGCCAGCGAGTTCACAGGGGGCTCATACGATGGCTACACCTTC
>-|-|TRBV29-1|TRBJ2-2
CSAAGTGFTGELFF
TGCAGCGCCGCGGGGACGGGTTTTACCGGGGAGCTGTTTTTT
>-|-|TRBV11-2|TRBJ2-3
CASSLVQGFTDTQYF
TGTGCCAGCAGCTTAGTACAGGGATTTACAGATACGCAGTATTTT
>TRBD2|-|TRBV11-1|TRBJ2-5
CASTPGTSGRVPETQYF
TGTGCCAGCACCCCCGGGACTAGCGGGAGGGTACCCGAGACCCAGTACTTC
>-|-|TRBV28|TRBJ1-1
CASRSQKREMNTEAFF
TGTGCCAGCAGGTCACAAAAGCGAGAAATGAACACTGAAGCTTTCTTT
>TRBD1|-|TRBV4-2|TRBJ1-2
CASSQASWTGGGYTF
TGTGCCAGCAGCCAAGCTTCATGGACAGGGGGAGGCTACACCTTC
>-|-|TRBV6-6|TRBJ1-4
CASSYVGRTNEKLFF
TGTGCCAGCAGTTACGTAGGGAGGACTAATGAAAAACTGTTTTTT
>TRBD1|-|TRBV5-1|TRBJ2-1
CASSLYRGSYNEQFF
TGCGCCAGCAGCTTATACAGGGGATCCTACAATGAGCAGTTCTTC
>-|-|TRBV18|TRBJ1-1
CASSSQEGATTEAFF
TGTGCCAGCTCATCACAGGAAGGGGCTACGACTGAAGCTTTCTTT
>TRBD2|once|TRBV5-1|TRBJ2-3
CASSLAGGSTDTQYF
TGCGCCAGCAGCTTAGCGGGGGGAAGCACAGATACGCAGTATTTT
>TRBD1|-|TRBV9|TRBJ1-4
CASSGGQGNEKLFF
TGTGCCAGCAGCGGGGGACAGGGGAACGAAAAACTGTTTTTT
>TRBD2|-|TRBV11-2|TRBJ2-5
CASSLIRSGSLETQYF
TGTGCCAGCAGCCTCATACGTAGCGGGAGTTTGGAGACCCAGTACTTC
>-|-|TRBV25-1|TRBJ1-3
CASSPGGRNTIYF
TGTGCCAGCAGTCCGGGGGGCCGGAACACCATATATTTT
>TRBD2|-|TRBV7-2|TRBJ2-7
CASSPLLAGGSEQYF
TGTGCCAGCAGCCCATTACTAGCGGGAGGATCCGAGCAGTACTTC
>-|-|TRBV15|TRBJ1-5
CATSREQQPQHF
TGTGCCACCAGCAGAGAACAGCAGCCCCAGCATTTT
>-|-|TRBV6-1|TRBJ2-7
CASSEYIQVQYF
TGTGCCAGCAGTGAATATATTCAGGTGCAGTACTTC
>TRBD2|-|TRBV9|TRBJ2-7
CASSGLGGIYEQYF
TGTGCCAGCAGCGGCCTCGGGGGGATATACGAGCAGTACTTC
>TRBD2|-|TRBV6-1|TRBJ2-1
CASRTSGGLFEQFF
TGTGCCAGCAGGACTAGCGGGGGCTTATTTGAGCAGTTCTTC
>-|-|TRBV5-1|TRBJ2-1
CASSLDRVGAYNEQFF
TGCGCCAGCAGCTTGGACAGGGTCGGGGCCTACAATGAGCAGTTCTTC
>-|-|TRBV7-9|TRBJ2-1
CASSFQAEWNEQFF
TGTGCCAGCAGCTTCCAGGCAGAATGGAATGAGCAGTTCTTC
>TRBD2|-|TRBV5-4|TRBJ2-1
CASSLDAGGVNEQFF
TGTGCCAGCAGCTTGGATGCGGGAGGTGTCAATGAGCAGTTCTTC
>TRBD1|-|TRBV6-5|TRBJ2-7
CASSPTDRGTYEQYF
TGTGCCAGCAGTCCTACGGACAGGGGAACCTACGAGCAGTACTTC
>-|-|TRBV4-2|TRBJ1-2
CASSQVGEYGYTF
TGTGCCAGCAGCCAAGTCGGGGAGTATGGCTACACCTTC
>TRBD2|once|TRBV7-2|TRBJ2-3
CASSLARTLAVVDTQYF
TGTGCCAGCAGCTTAGCAAGAACACTAGCGGTAGTAGATACGCAGTATTTT
>TRBD1|-|TRBV5-4|TRBJ1-1
CASSLARGTGVNTEAFF
TGTGCCAGCAGCTTGGCCCGAGGAACAGGGGTGAACACTGAAGCTTTCTTT
>-|-|TRBV18|TRBJ2-6
CASSPKGSGANVLTF
TGTGCCAGCTCACCAAAGGGGTCCGGGGCCAACGTCCTGACTTTC
>TRBD1|-|TRBV7-3|TRBJ1-2
CASSLNLGGAGYTF
TGTGCCAGCAGCTTAAACTTAGGGGGCGCGGGCTACACCTTC
>-|-|TRBV9|TRBJ1-2
CASSAQSQGPRGYTF
TGTGCCAGCAGCGCCCAATCCCAGGGCCCACGCGGCTACACCTTC